This is a list of T cell receptor beta chains from one sample in a study of Graves' ophthalmopathy and Graves' hyperthyroidism. TCRdb ran MiXCR on the multiplex PCR reads and lists one entry per CDR3 protein. The sample records some 150,000 distinct CDR3 sequences, approximately 40% being singletons. Sequenced input: peripheral blood. The receptors here all came from a young man with Graves' ophthalmopathy. The conserved cysteine and the conserved F or W are not part of the CDR3 here. Clone size is given for some rows only: seen once, a few or many times, or a class if the clone is expanded.

j_call,v_call,clone_size,cdr3_length,cdr3_aa
TRBJ2-2,TRBV7-3,many,17,ASTPRGFGQQHRPGELF
TRBJ1-5,TRBV6-2/TRBV6-3,many,13,ASSYGTPGLTPQH
TRBJ1-1,TRBV27,NA,10,ASMGPTPEAF
TRBJ2-7,TRBV9,many,12,ASSPGRLSYEQY
TRBJ2-7,TRBV4-1,few,13,ASSHPGQGAHEQY
TRBJ2-7,TRBV28,many,13,ASSHAGTGYYEQY
TRBJ2-7,TRBV27,many,13,ASSSSGRPSYEQY
TRBJ2-7,TRBV20-1,NA,14,SADSVERTRAYEQY
TRBJ1-1,TRBV27,many,11,ASSRFTNTEAF
TRBJ2-7,TRBV28,NA,17,ASSRGKGIAGGRSYEQY
TRBJ1-5,TRBV15,few,13,ATSRDRAGGQPQH
TRBJ2-2,TRBV7-9,NA,13,ASSTDRQNTGELF
TRBJ2-5,TRBV7-2,NA,12,ASSFSNIQETQY
TRBJ1-1,TRBV12-3/TRBV12-4,NA,14,ASKRLPGTANTEAF
TRBJ2-6,TRBV6-1,many,13,ASSGDKAGANVLT
TRBJ2-7,TRBV6-1,many,12,ASSGSRNPGEQY
TRBJ1-2,TRBV18,many,13,ASSPAGYLNYGYT
TRBJ2-2,TRBV7-9,many,12,ASDSPGRTGELF
TRBJ2-5,TRBV7-8,few,13,ASREGSGTQETQY
TRBJ2-5,TRBV12-3/TRBV12-4,NA,12,ASSQTSGQETQY
TRBJ2-2,TRBV7-3,NA,14,ASSPTSGGNTGELF
TRBJ2-7,TRBV12-3/TRBV12-4,few,10,ASSTAGYEQY
TRBJ1-6,TRBV6-2/TRBV6-3,NA,14,ASSSRTGVLNSPLH
TRBJ2-7,TRBV2,many,14,ASSEVVGGVNREQY
TRBJ1-2,TRBV5-6,many,11,ASSLITVYGYT
TRBJ1-5,TRBV15,NA,14,ATSRAAGLRNQPQH
TRBJ1-1,TRBV2,many,11,ASSEGLNTEAF
TRBJ1-6,TRBV20-1,NA,11,SASSGGNSPLH